The rows below give T cell receptor beta chains drawn from one sample of a study of identical twins. Each CDR3 protein is one row after TCRdb ran MiXCR on the 5' RACE reads. This sample has 410,000 or so distinct CDR3 sequences, with about a fifth found just once. Material: naive T cells sorted from blood. The receptors originated from a man aged 45-65 years in good health. Both conserved end residues are part of each CDR3. A D gene is named only where the DNA matches it firmly. Clone size, where shown, is once, few, many, or a class for clones that have expanded.

d_call	clone_size	v_call	j_call	cdr3_nt	cdr3_aa
TRBD2	NA	TRBV7-9	TRBJ2-5	TGTGCCAGCGGCAAGCAGCGGGGGGGCAAAGAGACCCAGTACTTC	CASGKQRGGKETQYF
NA	few	TRBV2	TRBJ2-7	TGTGCCAGCAGTAAAGGGGCCCTGTCTTACGAGCAGTACTTC	CASSKGALSYEQYF
TRBD2	NA	TRBV10-3	TRBJ2-3	TGTGCCATCAGTACAGGACTAGCGGGTGGGGGGGGCACAGATACGCAGTATTTT	CAISTGLAGGGGTDTQYF
TRBD2	NA	TRBV2	TRBJ2-7	TGTGCCAGCATTGCCGGGACTACCCAATACGAGCAGTACTTC	CASIAGTTQYEQYF
NA	NA	TRBV7-8	TRBJ2-7	TGTGCCAGCAGCTCAATGACGGGACTTGCCTACGAGCAGTACTTC	CASSSMTGLAYEQYF
TRBD2	many	TRBV5-6	TRBJ2-3	TGTGCCAGCAGCGGGGGGGAGCAGATTGATGATACGCAGTATTTT	CASSGGEQIDDTQYF
TRBD1	few	TRBV7-2	TRBJ1-2	TGTGCCAGCAGCTCCGTGCAGGGGGGCCCTTACTATGGCTACACCTTC	CASSSVQGGPYYGYTF
NA	many	TRBV20-1	TRBJ2-7	TGCAGTGCTAGACCTCCGGGACTTTCCTACGAGCAGTACTTC	CSARPPGLSYEQYF
TRBD2	NA	TRBV7-6	TRBJ2-7	TGTGCCAGCAGCGGAAGCGGGAGTAAATCCTACGAGCAGTACTTC	CASSGSGSKSYEQYF
NA	many	TRBV7-9	TRBJ1-2	TGTGCCAGCAGCCCCGGACCCAGTCGGGCTTTTGGCTACACCTTC	CASSPGPSRAFGYTF
TRBD2	NA	TRBV6-1	TRBJ2-2	TGTGCCAGCAGTGGACTAGCGGGAGGGGCGACCGGGGAGCTGTTTTTT	CASSGLAGGATGELFF
TRBD2	NA	TRBV4-2	TRBJ2-3	TGTGCCAGCAGCCAAGGCCTACCGGGACTAGCGGGGGACAGCACAGATACGCAGTATTTT	CASSQGLPGLAGDSTDTQYF
TRBD2	few	TRBV6-5	TRBJ2-2	TGTGCCAGCAGTTACCGTCGGCCTAGCGGGGGGGGAAGCACCGGGGAGCTGTTTTTT	CASSYRRPSGGGSTGELFF
NA	NA	TRBV30	TRBJ1-5	TGTGCCTGGAGTAGAGAAATAGGTCAGCCCCAGCATTTT	CAWSREIGQPQHF
NA	many	TRBV7-2	TRBJ1-2	TGTGCCAGCAGCCTACGCGAGCCCGCTAACTATGGCTACACCTTC	CASSLREPANYGYTF
NA	many	TRBV11-2	TRBJ2-5	TGTGCCAGCAGCTTAATACCCACTGAGACCCAGTACTTC	CASSLIPTETQYF
NA	NA	TRBV5-1	TRBJ2-5	TGCGCCAGCAGCTTGCAGACGGACTTCCAAGAGACCCAGTACTTC	CASSLQTDFQETQYF
NA	NA	TRBV18	TRBJ1-1	TGTGCCAGCTCACCAGTGACGAACACTGAAGCTTTCTTT	CASSPVTNTEAFF
TRBD1	NA	TRBV19	TRBJ1-5	TGTGCCAGTAGTTCGGGACAGGGGAATTATCAGCCCCAGCATTTT	CASSSGQGNYQPQHF
NA	NA	TRBV7-2	TRBJ2-5	TGTGCCAGCAGCCGACGGGGGTACCAAGAGACCCAGTACTTC	CASSRRGYQETQYF
TRBD2	NA	TRBV20-1	TRBJ2-2	TGCAGTGCTGAACCTTTAGCGGGAGGGCTAACCGGGGAGCTGTTTTTT	CSAEPLAGGLTGELFF
NA	NA	TRBV20-1	TRBJ2-1	TGCAGTGCTAGAGATGGAGGGGGGGCCTACAATGAGCAGTTCTTC	CSARDGGGAYNEQFF
NA	many	TRBV4-3	TRBJ2-6	TGCGCCAGCAGCCCGACAGTCTATAGGGGCTCTGGGGCCAACGTCCTGACTTTC	CASSPTVYRGSGANVLTF
TRBD1	many	TRBV12-3/TRBV12-4	TRBJ1-6	TGTGCCAGCAGCCGGGACAGGGGAGATTCACCCCTCCACTTT	CASSRDRGDSPLHF
NA	many	TRBV7-9	TRBJ2-1	TGTGCCAGCACTAATCGGGCCTACAATGAGCAGTTCTTC	CASTNRAYNEQFF
NA	many	TRBV5-4	TRBJ2-3	TGTGCCAGCAGCGGCGGGACTCCCCGTCTCGATACGCAGTATTTT	CASSGGTPRLDTQYF
NA	many	TRBV9	TRBJ2-5	TGTGCCAGCAGCGACAGGGTACGAGGAGAGACCCAGTACTTC	CASSDRVRGETQYF